This TCR beta chain was sequenced in a study of glioma-infiltrating T cells (dated by TCRdb to about 2016). With regard to the full study: Low-grade gliomas were represented by WHO grade II oligodendrogliomas or astrocytomas, and glioblastomas were represented by WHO grade IV tumors that were sampled at initial rather than recurrent diagnosis. Dexamethasone was administered to glioma patients for six or fewer days before surgery. Blood libraries targeted roughly 4.5- to 10-fold sequencing coverage of about a million peripheral T cells. TCR alpha- and beta-chain repertoires were sequenced from glioma tissue, non-neoplastic brain tissue and matched peripheral blood mononuclear cells. To measure how far tissue and blood T-cell populations diverged, each tissue-infiltrating repertoire was compared against the peripheral blood repertoire of the same patient. Three low-grade glioma patients, under ten primary glioblastoma patients and three non-glioma patients contributing non-neoplastic brain tissue were included in the paired cohort.

Points the paper makes about the study in general: VJ-independent divergence between tissue and blood was lower than expected in non-neoplastic patients but higher than expected in all gliomas, particularly low-grade gliomas. Group comparisons rested on small numbers: three non-neoplastic, three low-grade glioma and fewer than 10 glioblastoma patients. Patients with low tissue-blood divergence were marked by a signature set of shared blood CDR3 motifs, and this signature set was depleted in highly divergent patients. Tissue and blood shared very few CDR3 sequences, a result attributed to high CDR3 diversity and limited sampling.

Inclusive of the bounding cysteine and phenylalanine, the CDR3 is 13 residues long. Only the CDR3 part of the read is kept: 39 bases, read in frame from the first base. According to the germline V gene (reference sequence), CDR1 reads LGHDT and CDR2 reads YNNKEL. This clonotype was detected once. Its antigen has not been determined. An end of the junction differs from the germline gene, which may be a read error. TCR alpha and beta CDR3 regions were amplified with the iRepertoire nested amplicon-rescue multiplex PCR (arm-PCR) platform from RNA. One-step reverse transcription and amplification used about 90-400 ng of tissue mRNA or PBMC total RNA as input. Following bead purification, Illumina adapters were added through a secondary multiplex PCR, and the libraries were then gel-purified between 200 and 400 bp. The libraries contained internal 6-nucleotide barcodes that were used for demultiplexing. Sequencing of the libraries was done on an Illumina MiSeq using 2x220 or 2x250 nucleotide paired-end reads. On the authors' methods: Paired reads were merged using FLASH 1.2.11 and aligned with BWA-MEM to the GRCh37 human genome, and TRA and TRB reads were then extracted. V and J assignment used an IMGT-derived reference of cassette sequences and CDR3 motifs that included pseudogenes. Three-frame translation of reads was performed, and productive CDR3s were defined as those with a C...FGXG motif and no stop codons. A clonotype was defined as a unique combination of a V-J cassette pair and a CDR3 amino acid sequence. Hamming distance filtering was applied to reads, with thresholds set by the sequence error rate of each sample in mapped regions. In TCRdb, the public reads were trimmed at Q25 with fastp and aligned with MiXCR, with productive beta chains retained. Each CDR3 protein gets just one entry, which takes the most common genes and DNA from the rows behind it. TCRdb assigned the V and J calls; the authors' analysis was not used. The sample yields 400,000 or so distinct CDR3 sequences; around 45% were counted once. Together, the top ten hold around 12% of the sample.

Immediately after resection, surgical brain or tumor specimens were cryofrozen in liquid nitrogen, with peripheral blood cells collected concurrently. Sample: glioma tissue, nonneoplastic brain tissue, or PBMCs (not recorded which). The rearranged chain carries TRBV3-1 and TRBJ2-3; the D gene is perhaps TRBD1, from 5 matching bases. The sequence was obtained from a human donor with low-grade glioma or glioblastoma, undergoing nonglioma brain surgery, or in good health (not recorded which). The CDR3 amino acid sequence is: CAGSLKGQDTQYF. Read as DNA, the sequence is TGTGCCGGCAGCTTGAAGGGGCAGGATACGCAGTATTTT.